Here is one T cell receptor (beta chain) with its context. Its antigen is not identified. The CDR3 spans 17 residues. V gave up 4 bases and J gave up 3 bases, with 21 bases separating them. Germline lookup yields CDR1 SGHDT and CDR2 YYEEEE. TCRdb passed the reads through MiXCR, listing each CDR3 protein once. The sample includes hundreds of thousands of distinct CDR3 sequences, around 32% of them seen just once. The entry originates in a study of T cell repertoires in cytomegalovirus infection. About the research overall: CMV infection and matching HLA type were both indicated by public TCR beta signatures.

General study results and limits: The study identified carriers of CMV plus the relevant HLA from cumulative public TCR beta family frequency. HLA-C-restricted, CMV-specific TCR beta clonotypes were dominant ex vivo.

The material was cultured CD8+ T cells from PBMCs, obtained from culture after CMV antigen stimulation. This clonotype originated in a human donor in good health (CMV status not recorded). Some clones in this sample may be carry-over from other donors' samples. The chain employs TRBV5-6 and TRBJ2-3; D is possibly TRBD1 (6 bases). In nucleotides, the CDR3 is TGTGCCAGCAGCGTGCCCCGGGACATCCTTCTTACAGATACGCAGTATTTT. Translated: CASSVPRDILLTDTQYF.